Here is one T cell receptor (beta chain) with its context. Its antigen is not identified. The data were taken from a study of OX40 agonist ivuxolimab in advanced cancers. Findings and caveats of the study: Blood T cells, both CD4+ and CD8+, expanded clonally by week 6 at 0.1 to 3.0 mg/kg.

Here immunoSEQ multiplex PCR was the method, and the copy in TCRdb shows in-frame clones only, minus some. There are 50,000 or so clones in the sample; 80% to 90% occur only once, and about 0.88% lies in the top ten. The V and J ends lost 4 bases and 1 base respectively, with 7 bases between them. Germline assignment: CDR1 ENHRY and CDR2 SYGVKD. CDR3 length equals 14 residues. The receptor was isolated from an adult with an advanced solid tumor such as melanoma, head and neck, liver or kidney cancer. The material was CD4+ or CD8+ T cells sorted from blood, obtained in a trial of the OX40 agonist ivuxolimab. The chain carries TRBV10-3 and TRBJ2-2; no reliable D call. The CDR3: CAISGVLNTGELFF. The CDR3 DNA is TGTGCCATCAGTGGGGTCTTGAACACCGGGGAGCTGTTTTTT.